What follows describes a single TCR beta chain. The sample belongs to a study of blood T cell repertoires in COVID-19. Source study methods: Estimation of nucleated cell counts was performed using reference gene primer amplification. The data were produced by immunoSEQ multiplex PCR, yet TCRdb's version contains in-frame clones alone and is incomplete. V and J calls plus clone size are reproduced from that table; the DNA served to infer D and trimming. The table has a few hundred thousand clones, more than 85% seen once; the top ten hold about 18%. This clonotype was obtained from a woman aged 25 to 45 who had recovered from COVID-19. The sample comprised PBMCs or T cells enriched from blood (not recorded which).

As DNA, the CDR3 is TGTGCCAGCAGCTTAGGACTAGCGGGGGGGAGGATACGGGAGTATTTT. Protein: CASSLGLAGGRIREYF. J is TRBJ2-3 and V is TRBV7-2; 14 bases match TRBD2. Germline V lookup: CDR1 SGHTA, CDR2 FQGNSA. Trimming cost V 1 base and J 13 bases; bases outside gene matches: 10. The CDR3 totals 16 residues.